Each of the 26 T cell receptor beta chains below was sequenced from the same sample in a study of beta chain features in type 1 diabetes. Overall study results and limits: TCRB CDR3 length was moderately but significantly reduced in all four CD4+ subsets of Type 1 diabetes patients.

The whole isolated RNA underwent reverse transcription, so sequencing captured expressed TCRB transcripts. The method was immunoSEQ multiplex PCR; TCRdb's version includes in-frame clones alone and lacks a portion of them. The sample consists of under 300,000 clones, roughly 14% of them appearing once. No antigen has been assigned to these receptors. Sample: naive CD4+ T cells from blood. The receptors come from a man aged 25 to 40 with type 1 diabetes.

This clone was recorded a few times. This sequence joins TRBV29-1 and TRBJ2-3, with 9 bases that match TRBD2. In germline, CDR1 is SQVTM, CDR2 ANQGSEA. The CDR3 extends over 16 amino acids. After removal of 4 bases from V and 4 bases from J, the junction contained 12 bases not matched to a gene. The DNA of the CDR3 is TGCAGCGTTGTTGGTAGCGGGAGAGGAGGGGCAGATACGCAGTATTTT. Protein sequence: CSVVGSGRGGADTQYF.

This clone has just a few counts. V is TRBV7-2 and J is TRBJ2-5, with 9 bases lining up with TRBD1. Germline V gene data show CDR1 as SGHTA and CDR2 as FQGNSA. V dropped 5 bases and J dropped 7; count of bases not matched to a gene: 5. CDR3 size: 13 residues. The CDR3 DNA follows: TGTGCCAGCAGCGTTGGACAGGGGCGGACCCAGTACTTC. It translates to CASSVGQGRTQYF.

This clone was detected only a few times. The chain uses TRBV10-3 and TRBJ1-3; TRBD1 is a possible D gene (6 bases). The CDR3 is made up of 15 amino acids. V lost 6 bases and J 2 bases, leaving 14 bases between the germline ends. Germline V gives CDR1 ENHRY, CDR2 SYGVKD. The CDR3 nucleotides read TGTGCCATCAGGGAGACAGGTTCTACTGGAAACACCATATATTTT. It yields the protein CAIRETGSTGNTIYF.

The chain links TRBV9 to TRBJ2-5, with a weak D call TRBD2 (5 bases). Germline CDR1 and CDR2: SGDLS and YYNGEE. V shed 7 bases and J shed 1 base, with 20 bases lying between them. The CDR3 length is 16 residues. The CDR3 is CASGSGIKGAQETQYF. The DNA of the CDR3 is TGTGCCAGCGGTTCCGGGATCAAGGGAGCCCAAGAGACCCAGTACTTC.

This clone was detected a few times. DNA of the CDR3: TGTGCCAGCTCACCGGCAGGGGATACGCAGTATTTT. As protein: CASSPAGDTQYF. The chain combines TRBV18 with TRBJ2-3; D might be TRBD1 (5 bases). CDR3 length: 12 residues. Germline CDR1 reads KGHSH; CDR2 reads LQKENI. The V gene lost 3 bases and the J gene lost 6 bases, with 7 bases spanning the gap. Combining the CDR3 with reference TRBV18 and TRBJ2-3 gives the whole variable domain NAGVMQNPRHLVRRRGQEARLRCSPMKGHSHVYWYRQLPEEGLKFMVYLQKENIIDESGMPKERFSAEFPKEGPSILRIQQVVRGDSAAYFCASSPAGDTQYFGPGTRLTVL.

This chain links TRBV30 with TRBJ2-7; 10 nucleotides match TRBD2. J was trimmed by 3 bases and V by 0 bases; bases with no gene match: 5. Germline lookup yields CDR1 GTSNPN and CDR2 SVGIG (reference sequence). This CDR3 is 15 amino acids long. This CDR3 reads CAWSVLLAGDYEQYF. In DNA form, the CDR3 reads TGTGCCTGGAGTGTACTCCTAGCGGGGGACTACGAGCAGTACTTC.

This clone occurred a few times. V gene TRBV30 combines with J gene TRBJ1-2; D uncertain. Trimming cost V 1 base and J 1 base, with 7 bases left between them. The germline CDR1 and CDR2 sequences are GTSNPN and SVGIG (reference sequence). CDR3 length equals 13 residues. The CDR3 bases are TGTGCCTGGAGTGCTGTTCTTAACTATGGCTACACCTTC. Protein: CAWSAVLNYGYTF. Supplemented by reference TRBV30 and TRBJ1-2, the full variable domain reads SQTIHQWPATLVQPVGSPLSLECTVEGTSNPNLYWYRQAAGRGLQLLFYSVGIGQISSEVPQNLSASRPQDRQFILSSKKLLLSDSGFYLCAWSAVLNYGYTFGSGTRLTVV.

The chain employs TRBV29-1 and TRBJ2-3, with a possible D match to TRBD1 (6 bases). From germline, CDR1 is SQVTM and CDR2 ANQGSEA. V lost 7 bases and J 7 bases, leaving 36 bases between the germline ends. This CDR3 is 19 amino acids long. The CDR3 loop reads CSDKTVQGRDGVSAHTQYF. DNA of the CDR3: TGCAGCGACAAAACTGTACAGGGTCGGGATGGGGTGTCTGCTCATACGCAGTATTTT.

The chain carries TRBV18 and TRBJ2-1; 9 positions agree with TRBD2. Germline assignment: CDR1 KGHSH and CDR2 LQKENI. V was pared by 2 bases and J by 4 bases, with 6 bases of the junction left unmatched. CDR3 length: 16 amino acids. The CDR3 DNA follows: TGTGCCAGCTCACCATTAGATCTAGCGGGGTACAATGAGCAGTTCTTC. It translates to CASSPLDLAGYNEQFF.

The chain carries TRBV23-1 and TRBJ2-7; TRBD2 matches at 11 bases. TRBV23-1 is flagged as an ORF with uncertain function. V shed 1 base, J shed 0 bases, and the junction held 8 bases outside the gene matches. The CDR3 sequence is 18 residues long. The CDR3 region has the DNA TGCGCCAGCAGTCAATGCCCTAGCGGGAGGACCATCTCCTACGAGCAGTACTTC. Its translation is CASSQCPSGRTISYEQYF.

A few counts support this clone. The CDR3 nucleotides read TGTGCCAGCAGTGAGACAGGGGGCGTTTACGAGCAGTACTTC. Amino acid sequence: CASSETGGVYEQYF. This chain uses TRBV2 with TRBJ2-7; 10 bases are a match to TRBD1. The CDR3 is made up of 14 amino acids. Germline CDR1 and CDR2: SNHLY and FYNNEI. V shed 3 bases and J 4 bases; nucleotides not matched to a gene: 3.

The chain employs TRBV11-2 and TRBJ2-3; TRBD2 matches 13 bases. V shed 5 bases, J shed 2 bases, and the junction held 7 bases outside the gene matches. The CDR3 is made up of 17 amino acids. Germline CDR1 reads SGHAT; CDR2 reads FQNNGV. CDR3 DNA: TGTGCCAGCAGCCTTCGGACTAGCGGGGGCCCCACAGATACGCAGTATTTT. Translation gives CASSLRTSGGPTDTQYF.

The chain combines TRBV19 with TRBJ2-1; D is perhaps TRBD2 (5 bases). The CDR3 covers 16 residues. With 1 base removed from V and 0 bases from J, the gap between germline ends came to 10 bases. Per the germline V gene, CDR1 is LNHDA and CDR2 is SQIVND (reference sequence). The CDR3 sequence: CASSIVRDYSYNEQFF. CDR3 nucleotides: TGTGCCAGTAGTATAGTTCGCGACTACTCCTACAATGAGCAGTTCTTC.

V and J are TRBV7-2 and TRBJ2-5; D may be TRBD2 (6 bases). The CDR3 totals 14 residues. V was trimmed by 5 bases and J by 1 base, leaving 11 bases between them. The germline V gene encodes CDR1 SGHTA and CDR2 FQGNSA. In nucleotides, the CDR3 is TGTGCCAGCAGCAAGGGAGGCAGCCAAGAGACCCAGTACTTC. This encodes CASSKGGSQETQYF.

This clone was seen more than once but under ten times. The gene calls are TRBV6-1 and TRBJ2-5; 8 positions match TRBD2. CDR1 and CDR2 from the germline V gene are MNHNS and SASEGT. The CDR3 sequence is 15 residues long. V dropped 8 bases and J dropped 2; count of bases not matched to a gene: 10. In DNA, the CDR3 is TGTGCCAGCGGACGATCGGGAGGGAGTCAAGAGACCCAGTACTTC. Amino acids: CASGRSGGSQETQYF.

In this sample, this clone turned up a few times. This chain connects TRBV11-2 to TRBJ2-1; 7 nucleotides align to TRBD2. V lost 4 bases and J lost 4; bases outside the gene matches: 10. The CDR3 covers 16 residues. Germline values: CDR1 SGHAT, CDR2 FQNNGV. The chain's CDR3 is CASSSGGERDYNEQFF. The CDR3 region has the DNA TGTGCCAGCAGCTCCGGCGGCGAGCGGGATTACAATGAGCAGTTCTTC. Full variable domain (outside the CDR3, taken from reference TRBV11-2 and TRBJ2-1): EAGVAQSPRYKIIEKRQSVAFWCNPISGHATLYWYQQILGQGPKLLIQFQNNGVVDDSQLPKDRFSAERLKGVDSTLKIQPAKLEDSAVYLCASSSGGERDYNEQFFGPGTRLTVL.

This clone was counted a few times. This chain joins TRBV28 and TRBJ2-3; 13 nucleotides match TRBD2. V dropped 4 bases and J dropped 10; count of bases not matched to a gene: 8. The CDR3 sequence is 15 residues long. Germline loops: CDR1 MDHEN, CDR2 SYDVKM. The CDR3 bases are TGTGCCAGCAGTTCGACGGGACTAGCGGGGATTGCGCAGTATTTT. Encoded protein: CASSSTGLAGIAQYF.

This clone was seen only a few times. The chain recombines TRBV7-9 with TRBJ1-4; TRBD1 agrees at 9 bases. Germline V gives CDR1 SEHNR, CDR2 FQNEAQ (reference sequence). V lost 8 bases to trimming and J lost 7 bases; unmatched junction nucleotides: 2. This CDR3 region has 12 residues. DNA for the CDR3: TGTGCCAGCGGGACAGGGACTGAAAAACTGTTTTTT. It yields the protein CASGTGTEKLFF.

This clone was seen a handful of times. The chain links TRBV12-5 to TRBJ1-2; TRBD1 agrees at 8 bases. J gave up 7 bases and V 7 bases, and 5 bases lay outside the gene matches. The CDR3 totals 12 residues. Per germline, CDR1 LGHNT and CDR2 FRNRAP. CDR3 nucleotide sequence: TGTGCTAGTGCCAGACAGGGGCCTGGCTACACCTTC. This translates into CASARQGPGYTF.

This clone has only a few counts. The J gene is TRBJ1-1, the V gene TRBV10-3; the D is unclear. The CDR3 covers 13 residues. Germline V gene data show CDR1 as ENHRY and CDR2 as SYGVKD. Trimming took 0 bases from V and 3 from J, leaving 5 bases between them. CDR3 region: CAISESEDTEAFF. The CDR3 coding sequence is TGTGCCATCAGTGAGTCGGAGGACACTGAAGCTTTCTTT.

J is TRBJ2-3 and V is TRBV25-1; D possibly corresponds to TRBD2 (5 bases). Germline assignment: CDR1 MGHDK and CDR2 SYGVNS. V was trimmed by 1 base and J by 0 bases, leaving 11 bases between them. CDR3 length equals 16 residues. CDR3 DNA: TGTGCCAGCAGTGAATGGTCGGGCGGGAGCACAGATACGCAGTATTTT. Translated: CASSEWSGGSTDTQYF.

The chain carries TRBV5-1 and TRBJ2-7; 7 bases are shared with TRBD1. This CDR3 region has 14 residues. Germline CDR1 reads SGHRS; CDR2 reads YFSETQ. V shed 4 bases and J 3 bases; nucleotides not matched to a gene: 7. CDR3 residues: CASSPSTGIYEQYF. The DNA of the CDR3 is TGCGCCAGCAGCCCATCGACAGGGATCTACGAGCAGTACTTC.

V is TRBV5-6 and J is TRBJ2-5; tentative D call: TRBD1 (5 bases). V was pared by 0 bases and J by 3 bases, with 6 bases between. Germline values: CDR1 SGHDT, CDR2 YYEEEE. The CDR3 runs 13 residues. The CDR3 spells CASSLGQKETQYF. Here the CDR3 DNA reads TGTGCCAGCAGCTTGGGACAGAAAGAGACCCAGTACTTC.

This clone was detected once. The V and J genes are TRBV19 and TRBJ2-3; 8 nucleotides match TRBD2. Germline V gives CDR1 LNHDA, CDR2 SQIVND (reference sequence). V shed 7 bases, J shed 0 bases, and the junction held 6 bases outside the gene matches. This CDR3 comprises 15 residues. The CDR3 here is CASTYGGASTDTQYF. The CDR3 DNA follows: TGTGCCAGTACGTACGGGGGGGCTAGCACAGATACGCAGTATTTT.

The sample holds a few counts of this clone. The V call is TRBV20-1, the J call TRBJ1-1; D call uncertain. Germline-derived CDR1 and CDR2 are DFQATT and SNEGSKA (reference sequence). V was cut by 5 bases and J by 10 bases, with 14 bases left in between. The CDR3 has 11 residues. The CDR3 sequence: CSAAGGVPAFF. CDR3 sequence (DNA): TGCAGTGCTGCAGGAGGAGTTCCAGCTTTCTTT.

The V and J genes are TRBV2 and TRBJ1-1; 7 bases are shared with TRBD1. The germline gives CDR1 SNHLY, CDR2 FYNNEI. This CDR3 spans 13 amino acids. V was clipped by 6 bases and J by 1 base; unmatched bases: 2. This CDR3 is CASRGQPNTEAFF. In DNA form, the CDR3 reads TGTGCCAGCAGGGGACAGCCGAACACTGAAGCTTTCTTT.